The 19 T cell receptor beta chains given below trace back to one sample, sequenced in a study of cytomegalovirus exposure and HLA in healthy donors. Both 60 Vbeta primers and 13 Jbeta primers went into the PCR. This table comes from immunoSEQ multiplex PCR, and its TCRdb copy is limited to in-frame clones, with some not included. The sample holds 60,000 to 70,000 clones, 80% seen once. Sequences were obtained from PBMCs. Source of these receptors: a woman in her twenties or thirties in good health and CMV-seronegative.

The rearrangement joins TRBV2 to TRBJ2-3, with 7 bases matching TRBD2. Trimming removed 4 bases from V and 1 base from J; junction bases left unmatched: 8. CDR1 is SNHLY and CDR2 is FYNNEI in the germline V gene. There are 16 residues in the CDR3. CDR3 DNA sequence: TGTGCCAGCAGTGTCGTGACTAGCTCCGGCACAGATACGCAGTATTTT. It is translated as CASSVVTSSGTDTQYF.

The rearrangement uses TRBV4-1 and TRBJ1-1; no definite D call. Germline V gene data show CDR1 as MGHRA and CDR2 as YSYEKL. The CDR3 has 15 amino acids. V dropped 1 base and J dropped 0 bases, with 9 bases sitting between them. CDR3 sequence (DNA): TGCGCCAGCAGCCAAGTACTCGACATGAACACTGAAGCTTTCTTT. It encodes CASSQVLDMNTEAFF.

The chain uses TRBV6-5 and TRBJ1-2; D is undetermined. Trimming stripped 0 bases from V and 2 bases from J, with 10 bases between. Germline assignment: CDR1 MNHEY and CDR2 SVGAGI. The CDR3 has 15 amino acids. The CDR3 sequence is CASSYSGRQNYGYTF. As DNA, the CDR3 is TGTGCCAGCAGTTACTCTGGCAGGCAGAACTATGGCTACACCTTC.

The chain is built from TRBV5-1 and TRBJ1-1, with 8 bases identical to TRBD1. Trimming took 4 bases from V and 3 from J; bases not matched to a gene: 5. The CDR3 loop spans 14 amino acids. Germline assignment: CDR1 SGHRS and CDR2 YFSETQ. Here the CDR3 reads CASSRGQADTEAFF. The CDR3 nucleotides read TGCGCCAGCAGCCGGGGACAGGCGGACACTGAAGCTTTCTTT.

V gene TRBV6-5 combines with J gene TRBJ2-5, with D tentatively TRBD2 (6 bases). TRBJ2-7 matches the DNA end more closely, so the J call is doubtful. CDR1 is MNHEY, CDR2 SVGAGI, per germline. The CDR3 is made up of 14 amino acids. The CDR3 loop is CASSLGLSPYEQYF. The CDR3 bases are TGTGCCAGCAGCCTGGGACTTTCCCCCTACGAGCAGTACTTC.

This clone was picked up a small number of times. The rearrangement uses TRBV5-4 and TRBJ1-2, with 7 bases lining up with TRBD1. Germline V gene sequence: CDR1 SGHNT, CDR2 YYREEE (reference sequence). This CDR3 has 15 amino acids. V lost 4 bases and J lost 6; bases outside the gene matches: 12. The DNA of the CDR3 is TGTGCCAGCAGCCCCTCGACAGGGCGCAGTCATGGCTACACCTTC. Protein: CASSPSTGRSHGYTF.

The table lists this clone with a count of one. In nucleotides, the CDR3 is TGCGCCAGCAGCCAAGATAGGATTGTAGGGCGGGGTGAAAAACTGTTTTTT. It is translated as CASSQDRIVGRGEKLFF. This chain uses TRBV4-3 with TRBJ1-4; D gene unclear. The ends were cut back, 0 bases at V and 7 bases at J, with 18 bases in the middle. From germline, CDR1 is LGHNA and CDR2 YSLEER. The length of the CDR3 is 17 residues.

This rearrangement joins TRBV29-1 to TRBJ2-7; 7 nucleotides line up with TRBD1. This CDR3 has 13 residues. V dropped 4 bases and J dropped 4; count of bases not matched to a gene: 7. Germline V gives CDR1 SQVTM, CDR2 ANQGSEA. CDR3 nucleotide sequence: TGCAGCGTTGGGCAGGGGGAGATGTACGAGCAGTACTTC. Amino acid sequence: CSVGQGEMYEQYF.

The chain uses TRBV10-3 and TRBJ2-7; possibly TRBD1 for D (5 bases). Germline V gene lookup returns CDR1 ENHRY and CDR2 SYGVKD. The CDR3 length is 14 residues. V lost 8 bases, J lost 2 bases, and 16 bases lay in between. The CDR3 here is CAIQPDTDTYEQYF. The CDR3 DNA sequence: TGTGCCATCCAGCCTGATACGGACACCTACGAGCAGTACTTC.

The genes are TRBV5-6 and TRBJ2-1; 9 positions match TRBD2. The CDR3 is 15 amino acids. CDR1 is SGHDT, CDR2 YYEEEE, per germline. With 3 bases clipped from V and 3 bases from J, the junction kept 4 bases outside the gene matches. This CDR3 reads CASSSGGRGYNEQFF. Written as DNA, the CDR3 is TGTGCCAGCAGCTCTGGCGGGAGGGGCTACAATGAGCAGTTCTTC.

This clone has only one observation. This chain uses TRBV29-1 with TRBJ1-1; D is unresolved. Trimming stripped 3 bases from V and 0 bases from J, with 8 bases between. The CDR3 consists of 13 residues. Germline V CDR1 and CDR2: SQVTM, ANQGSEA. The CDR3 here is CSVEGRVNTEAFF. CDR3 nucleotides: TGCAGCGTTGAGGGCAGAGTGAACACTGAAGCTTTCTTT.

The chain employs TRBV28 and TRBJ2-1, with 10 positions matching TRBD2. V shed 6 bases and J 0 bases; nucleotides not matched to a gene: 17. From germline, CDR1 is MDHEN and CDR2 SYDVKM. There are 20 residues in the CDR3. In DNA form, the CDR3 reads TGTGCCAGCAGACCTATGGGGCTAGCGGGGGCCACCCGCTCCTACAATGAGCAGTTCTTC. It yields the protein CASRPMGLAGATRSYNEQFF.

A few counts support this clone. The DNA of the CDR3 is TGTGCCAGCAGCTCACACAGGGGGCGGGAAGATGGCTACACCTTC. As protein: CASSSHRGREDGYTF. The chain uses TRBV7-3 and TRBJ1-2, with 9 positions matching TRBD1. This CDR3 contains 15 residues. Germline V gene data show CDR1 as SGHTA and CDR2 as FQGTGA. The V segment lost 4 bases and the J segment 6 bases; nucleotides outside the gene matches: 9.

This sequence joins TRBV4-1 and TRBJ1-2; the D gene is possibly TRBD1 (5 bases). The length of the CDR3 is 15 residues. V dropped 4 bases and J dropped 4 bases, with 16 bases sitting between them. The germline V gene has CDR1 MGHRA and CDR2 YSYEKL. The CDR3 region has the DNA TGCGCCAGCAGCCCACAGGCAGCTATTCCCTATGGCTACACCTTC. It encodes CASSPQAAIPYGYTF.

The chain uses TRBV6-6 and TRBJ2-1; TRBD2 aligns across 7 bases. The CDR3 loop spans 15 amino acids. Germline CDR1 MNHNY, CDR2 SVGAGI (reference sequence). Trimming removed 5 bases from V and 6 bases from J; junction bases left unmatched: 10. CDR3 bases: TGTGCCAGCAGTCCCGGGACTACCCAGGGCAATGAGCAGTTCTTC. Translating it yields CASSPGTTQGNEQFF.

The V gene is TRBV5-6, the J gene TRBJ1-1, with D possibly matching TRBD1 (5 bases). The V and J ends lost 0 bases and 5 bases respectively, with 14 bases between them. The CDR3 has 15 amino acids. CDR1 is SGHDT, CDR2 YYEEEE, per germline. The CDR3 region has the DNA TGTGCCAGCAGCTTGGTGAGACAGAGTGGGACTGAAGCTTTCTTT. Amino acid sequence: CASSLVRQSGTEAFF.

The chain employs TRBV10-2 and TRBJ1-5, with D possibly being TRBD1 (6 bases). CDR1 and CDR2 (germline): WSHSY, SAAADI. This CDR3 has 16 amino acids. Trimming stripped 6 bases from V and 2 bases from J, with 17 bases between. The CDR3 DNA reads TGCGCCAGCAGCGATGAACTGGACAGCGGCAATCAGCCCCAGCATTTT. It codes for CASSDELDSGNQPQHF.

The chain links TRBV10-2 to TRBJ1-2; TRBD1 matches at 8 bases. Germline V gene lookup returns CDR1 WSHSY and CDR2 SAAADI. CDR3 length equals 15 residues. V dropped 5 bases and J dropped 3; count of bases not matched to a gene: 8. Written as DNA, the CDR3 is TGCGCCAGCAGTAGCCCCGGACAGGGCGACTATGGCTACACCTTC. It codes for CASSSPGQGDYGYTF.

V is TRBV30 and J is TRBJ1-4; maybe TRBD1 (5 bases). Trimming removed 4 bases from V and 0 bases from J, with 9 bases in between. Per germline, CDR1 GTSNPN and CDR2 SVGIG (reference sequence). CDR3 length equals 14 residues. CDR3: CAWNYRSTNEKLFF. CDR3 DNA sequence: TGTGCCTGGAACTACAGGTCAACTAATGAAAAACTGTTTTTT.